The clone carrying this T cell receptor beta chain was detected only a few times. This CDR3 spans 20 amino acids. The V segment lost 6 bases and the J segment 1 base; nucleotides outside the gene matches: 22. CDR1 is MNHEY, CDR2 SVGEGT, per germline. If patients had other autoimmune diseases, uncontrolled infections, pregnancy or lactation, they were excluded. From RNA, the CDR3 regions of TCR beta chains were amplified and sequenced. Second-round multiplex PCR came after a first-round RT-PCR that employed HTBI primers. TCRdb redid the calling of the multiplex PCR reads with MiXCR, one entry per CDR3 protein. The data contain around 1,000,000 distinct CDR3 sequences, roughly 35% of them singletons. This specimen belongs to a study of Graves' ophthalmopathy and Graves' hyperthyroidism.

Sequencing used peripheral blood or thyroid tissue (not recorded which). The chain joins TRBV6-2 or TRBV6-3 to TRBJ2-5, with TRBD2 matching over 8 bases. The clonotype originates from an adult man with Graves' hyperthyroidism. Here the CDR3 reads CASSQAPAGARGSPQETQYF. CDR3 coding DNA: TGTGCCAGCAGCCAGGCCCCAGCGGGGGCCCGGGGTTCCCCCCAAGAGACCCAGTACTTC.